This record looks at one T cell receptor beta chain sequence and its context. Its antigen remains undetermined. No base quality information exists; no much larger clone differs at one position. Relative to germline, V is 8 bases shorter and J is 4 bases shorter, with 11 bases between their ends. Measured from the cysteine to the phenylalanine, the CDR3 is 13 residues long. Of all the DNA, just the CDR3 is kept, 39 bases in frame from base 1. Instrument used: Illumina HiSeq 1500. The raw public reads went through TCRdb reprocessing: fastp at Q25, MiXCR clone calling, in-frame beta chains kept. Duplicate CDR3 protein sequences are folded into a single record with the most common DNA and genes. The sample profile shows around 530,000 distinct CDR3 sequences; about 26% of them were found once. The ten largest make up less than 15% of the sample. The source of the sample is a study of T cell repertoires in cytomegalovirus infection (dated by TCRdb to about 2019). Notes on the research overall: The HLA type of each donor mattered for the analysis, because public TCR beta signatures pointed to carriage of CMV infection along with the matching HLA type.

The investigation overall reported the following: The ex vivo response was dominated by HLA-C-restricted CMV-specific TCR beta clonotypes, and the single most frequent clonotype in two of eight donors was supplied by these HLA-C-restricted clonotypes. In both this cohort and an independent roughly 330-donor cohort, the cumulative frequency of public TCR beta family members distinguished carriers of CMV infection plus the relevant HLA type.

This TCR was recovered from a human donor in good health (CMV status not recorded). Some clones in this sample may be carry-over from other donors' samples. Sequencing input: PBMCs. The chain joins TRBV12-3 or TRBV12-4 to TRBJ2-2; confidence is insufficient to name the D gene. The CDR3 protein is CASVAGSTGELFF. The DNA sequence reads TGTGCCAGCGTAGCAGGCTCCACCGGGGAGCTGTTTTTT.